This T cell receptor beta chain was recorded in a study of PD-1 blockade in mismatch repair-deficient tumors. For the study at large: Patients had about eleven mismatch repair-deficient cancer types and were previously treated and progressing.

V was cut by 4 bases and J by 6 bases, with 13 bases left in between. The V gene's germline CDR1 is SGHDT and CDR2 YYEEEE. This CDR3 has 13 residues. Data came from immunoSEQ multiplex PCR; TCRdb stores just in-frame clones and leaves some out. The sample holds 65,000 to 80,000 clones, around four fifths seen once. This clone was seen a few times. The clonotype comes from an adult with mismatch repair-deficient cancer. The input for sequencing was peripheral blood, taken 2 weeks after starting pembrolizumab. The chain has TRBV5-6 and TRBJ1-1; possible D gene TRBD1, 5 bases. The CDR3 bases are TGTGCCAGCAGCCGATTGGGGGTCGCTGAAGCTTTCTTT. Its translation: CASSRLGVAEAFF.